The text below deals with one T cell receptor beta chain. The data were taken from a study of somatic mutations in cytotoxic T cells in rheumatoid arthritis. Using immunoSEQ multiplex PCR, the repertoire was profiled, and TCRdb retains in-frame clones only, with some absent. The sample lists around 6,000 clones, roughly 80% occurring once. The CDR3 runs to 14 residues. Trimming shortened V by 3 bases and J by 6 bases, and 15 bases separated the two germline ends. The germline gives CDR1 MNHEY, CDR2 SMNVEV (reference sequence). This TCR was sampled from an adult with rheumatoid arthritis. The V and J genes are TRBV27 and TRBJ2-7, with D possibly being TRBD2 (6 bases). Sequenced input: CD8+ T cells sorted from blood. The CDR3 is CASSFSGVRVEQYF. The DNA of the CDR3 is TGTGCCAGCAGTTTTTCGGGAGTAAGGGTCGAGCAGTACTTC.